The present TCR beta chain was sequenced within a study of cytomegalovirus exposure and HLA in healthy donors (dated by TCRdb to 2015 to 2018). For the wider study: According to an earlier analysis of around 600 of the donors, about 179 million T cells yielded roughly 110 million unique TCR beta sequences and 276 Gb of sequence data. Approximately 310 gigabases of sequencing data and 78 million or so unique TCR sequences were included in an early release covering about 600 HLA-typed donors. Of the approximately 400 genotyped donors, about 80% fell in the genetic ancestry cluster associated with self-reported Caucasian donors. The aim of the study was to test whether cataloging public T cell receptors could identify signatures of past pathogen exposure. The study profiled the T cell repertoires of fewer than 850 subjects by immunosequencing and related them to cytomegalovirus serostatus. A separate validation cohort of 90 to 150 different subjects was used in addition to the 666-subject first cohort. To predict cytomegalovirus infection status, the study brought together high-throughput TCR immunosequencing, statistical association of individual TCRs with disease status, and machine learning. A later analysis re-examined previously published TCR beta repertoires from more than 550 donors and added high-resolution HLA genotyping to investigate patterns of TCR occurrence. In the later analysis, no new phenotypic data were used to find candidate immune exposures; instead, reliance was placed on TCR beta sequences and their occurrence across donors. An earlier analysis of around 580 of the donors used high-throughput TCR beta sequencing to judge whether each TCR beta V gene segment behaved as functional or pseudogenic. Donor age, sex, ethnicity and CMV serostatus were compiled alongside the repertoire data. A later genetic analysis used genome-wide SNP genotypes for about three fifths of the 666 donors, treating that subset as a discovery cohort. Every repertoire in the discovery cohort had been generated on one and the same sequencing platform. HLA typing included class I and class II loci at four-digit resolution. Typing coverage varied by locus: 629-630 donors for A, B, C, DRB1 and DQB1; about 520 for DQA1; 600 to 610 for DPA1; fewer than 480 for DPB1. Roughly 5 DR-DQ haplotypes were handled as single units for association and clustering because linkage in the cohort was strong. Across roughly 420 genotyped donors of the cohort, an average of roughly 200,000 unique TCR beta nucleotide sequences per donor were sequenced, and about a sixth of those sequences were non-productive. Findings and caveats that apply to the study as a whole: A cluster of highly shared sequence variants was judged likely to be a technical artifact of the sequencing pipeline. According to a later analysis, TCR association rates differed among HLA loci, with DRB1 alleles showing the most associated TCRs and HLA-C alleles showing the fewest. A later genetic analysis associated a missense DCLRE1C variant with V-gene and J-gene trimming of TCR beta chains, and an independent cohort replicated the association. Three of the identified cytomegalovirus-associated TCR beta chains were confirmed in vitro to be specific for cytomegalovirus antigens. Because HLA typing was missing for some donors at each locus, association tests included only the typed subset. The presence/absence analyses assumed that sequencing depth was roughly uniform across donors, and that assumption may not be true. Compared with the roughly 600-donor mean, donors in an Asian-associated ancestry cluster had fewer N-insertions in productive TCRs, according to a later genetic analysis. Correlated functional status among segregating V segments might reflect linkage disequilibrium, but an unknown experimental factor could not be ruled out. Because counts were too low, fewer than 20 rarely observed V segments, including chromosome 9 orphons, were excluded from the earlier analysis of around 590 of the donors. When HLA alleles, especially DR and DQ, strongly co-occurred, TCR associations were difficult to assign to individual alleles. The authors suggested that the approach could potentially be generalized to other disease states and immunological phenotypes. The study listed approximately 160 TCR beta chains as associated with cytomegalovirus. A further reported finding was that TCR beta sequences accurately predicted the HLA-A and HLA-B alleles for most subjects in the first cohort. A later analysis found that most CMV-associated TCR beta chains appeared HLA-restricted, with HLA associations seemingly driven largely by CMV exposure. Cytomegalovirus status was reported to be diagnosed by the classifier with high specificity and sensitivity in both the original and validation cohorts. A later analysis associated about 17,000 TCR beta sequences with specific HLA alleles at a false discovery rate of 0.05. The only immune exposure information available for the cohort was CMV serostatus. Compared with equally common non-associated chains, HLA-associated TCR beta chains in a later analysis were more clonally expanded and had lower generation probabilities. In a later analysis, several top co-occurrence clusters were reported to appear linked to parvovirus B19, influenza, CMV and Epstein-Barr virus. Only TCR beta chains were sequenced in this cohort, and the absence of alpha or paired-chain data limited detectable features. Most TCR sequences were seen in very few donors, while some public TCRs were found in many individuals. An earlier analysis of some 560 of the donors showed that most TCR beta V segments appeared in productive rearrangements either about 87% or about 30% of the time, which broadly matched IMGT annotations.

The protocol used for the library was the immunoSEQ multiplex PCR assay. A mixture of 60 forward primers for TCR Vbeta segments and 13 reverse primers for TCR Jbeta segments was used in the multiplex PCR. The CDR3 region of rearranged TCR beta genes was amplified from genomic DNA with a multiplex PCR assay. The Illumina HiSeq System was used to sequence the amplified TCR beta libraries as 87-base-pair reads. From the authors' description of their analysis: Across the 600 to 700 repertoires, a later analysis counted 78 million or so unique TCR beta chains, around 11 million of which were shared by at least two donors. Raw reads were error-corrected and collapsed into unique sequences by a nearest-neighbor algorithm in which closely related sequences were merged to remove PCR and sequencing errors. To assign V, D and J gene segments, CDR3 sequences were aligned to IMGT reference sequences. For a sequence to be retained, a match of at least six nucleotides was required to both a V gene segment and a J gene segment. Rearrangements were called productive when the CDR3 lacked stop codons and stayed in frame with V and J; all others were non-productive. Following IMGT convention, CDR3 was defined as the stretch from the second conserved V-encoded cysteine up to the conserved J-encoded phenylalanine. Sequences without an unambiguous match to a single V gene segment were excluded from the earlier analysis of almost 600 of the donors. In an earlier analysis of approximately 550 of the donors, V segments were called functional above 56.7% productive rearrangements and were called segregating when the between-donor standard deviation exceeded 5%. A statistical classification framework was built to diagnose cytomegalovirus status from the catalog of TCR beta chain sequences. A later analysis assigned V and J genes by comparing TCR nucleotide sequences with IMGT/GENE-DB human TR gene sequences. A later analysis assigned CDR3 sequences and most-parsimonious VDJ recombination scenarios with the TCRdist pipeline. In a later analysis, every TCR beta chain was defined by the combination of its CDR3 amino acid sequence and its V-gene family, and reads without a unique V-gene family were dropped. In a later analysis, fewer than 600 highly shared, low-generation-probability nucleotide sequences were removed to address suspected cross-contamination and a sequencing artifact. In a later analysis, a clonal expansion index was calculated for each public chain from normalized within-repertoire ranks of inferred template counts. A later analysis computed generation probabilities with a VDJ recombination model fitted to out-of-frame rearrangements, and checked the results against IGoR. In a later analysis, TCR-TCR, TCR-HLA and TCR-CMV co-occurrence was scored with hypergeometric tests, and a repertoire-size bias correction was applied to TCR pairs. In a later analysis, false discovery rates were estimated by permuting HLA or CMV assignments 20 times. A later analysis grouped co-occurring TCRs with DBSCAN, adding TCRdist sequence similarity when clustering within HLA-allele-positive subsets. Repertoires with fewer than 30,000 or more than 120,000 public chains, plus five repertoires with anomalous nucleotide sharing, were excluded from co-occurrence clustering. TCRdb took this table from immuneACCESS and kept in-frame rearrangements with V and J called. Such tables lack part of the clones; where checked against another copy, unresolved V genes explain under half of the gap, and the rest is unexplained. The D gene and trimming were derived from the DNA, and the V and J assignments and clone size from that table. Within this sample are 150,000 to 200,000 clones, with 9.5% of them counted one time only. The ten most abundant clones make up over 1% of the sample.

The cohort was made up of 666 healthy bone marrow donors. Cohort members were all nominally healthy when sampled, although unrecorded immune exposures were likely present. The donor tested CMV seropositive and was one of the 289 seropositive cohort members. Every donor gave a peripheral blood sample, and the peripheral blood mononuclear cells from that sample were used for TCR beta sequencing. The Qiagen DNeasy Blood Extraction Kit was used to extract genomic DNA from the blood cell samples. This clone was counted between two and nine times. Its antigen is not yet known. No base quality values were provided; no much bigger clone lies one nucleotide off. Material: PBMCs. The TCR sequence derives from a woman in her 30s in good health and CMV-seropositive.

The DNA sequence reads TGCAGCGTAACCTCCGGGACAGGGTCCAACGAGCAGTACTTC. It specifies CSVTSGTGSNEQYF. The chain joins TRBV29-1 to TRBJ2-7, with TRBD1 matching 9 junction bases. Looking up the germline V gene yields CDR1 SQVTM and CDR2 ANQGSEA. CDR3 length: 14 amino acids, cysteine to phenylalanine. Only the CDR3 DNA is retained, 42 bases long and in frame from the first base. Trimming takes 6 bases off V and 5 bases off J; junction bases not matched to a gene: 11.